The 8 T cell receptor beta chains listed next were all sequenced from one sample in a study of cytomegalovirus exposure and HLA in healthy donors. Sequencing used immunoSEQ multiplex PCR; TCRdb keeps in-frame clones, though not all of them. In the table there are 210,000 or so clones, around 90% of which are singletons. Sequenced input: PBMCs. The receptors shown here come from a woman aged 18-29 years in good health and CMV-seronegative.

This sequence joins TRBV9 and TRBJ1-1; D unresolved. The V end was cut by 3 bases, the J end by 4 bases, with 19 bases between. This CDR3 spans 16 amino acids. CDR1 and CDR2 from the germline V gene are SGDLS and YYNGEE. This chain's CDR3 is CASSGNPLELGTEAFF. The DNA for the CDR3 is TGTGCCAGCAGCGGCAACCCCTTAGAACTCGGCACTGAAGCTTTCTTT.

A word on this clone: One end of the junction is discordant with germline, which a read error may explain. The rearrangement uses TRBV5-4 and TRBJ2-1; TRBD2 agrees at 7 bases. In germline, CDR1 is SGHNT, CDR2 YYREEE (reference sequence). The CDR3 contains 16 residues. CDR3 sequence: CASSFGGGRAYNEQFF. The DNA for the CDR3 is TGTGCCAGCAGTTTCGGTGGAGGGAGGGCCTATAATGAGCAGTTCTTC.

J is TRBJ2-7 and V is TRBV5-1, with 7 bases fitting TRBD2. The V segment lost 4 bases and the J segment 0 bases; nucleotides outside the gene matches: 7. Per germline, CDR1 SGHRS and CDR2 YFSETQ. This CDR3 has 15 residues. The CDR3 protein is CASSGGPGGSYEQYF. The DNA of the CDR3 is TGCGCCAGCAGCGGCGGTCCGGGAGGCTCCTACGAGCAGTACTTC.

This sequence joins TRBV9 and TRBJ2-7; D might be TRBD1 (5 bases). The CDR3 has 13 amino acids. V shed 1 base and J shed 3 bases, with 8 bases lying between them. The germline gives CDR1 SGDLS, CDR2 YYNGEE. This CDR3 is CASSVQGGYEQYF. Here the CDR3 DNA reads TGTGCCAGCAGCGTACAGGGTGGCTACGAGCAGTACTTC.

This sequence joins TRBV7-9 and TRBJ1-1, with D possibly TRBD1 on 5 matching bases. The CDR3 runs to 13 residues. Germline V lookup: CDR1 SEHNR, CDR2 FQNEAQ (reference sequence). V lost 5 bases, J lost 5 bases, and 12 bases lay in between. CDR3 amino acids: CASSLGGATEAFF. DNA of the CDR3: TGTGCCAGCAGCCTGGGAGGGGCAACTGAAGCTTTCTTT.

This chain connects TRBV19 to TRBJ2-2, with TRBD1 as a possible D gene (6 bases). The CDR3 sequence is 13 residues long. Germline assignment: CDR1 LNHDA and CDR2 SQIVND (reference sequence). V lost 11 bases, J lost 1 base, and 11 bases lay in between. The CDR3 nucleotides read TGTGCCGGCAGGACAGAGAACACCGGGGAGCTGTTTTTT. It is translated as CAGRTENTGELFF.

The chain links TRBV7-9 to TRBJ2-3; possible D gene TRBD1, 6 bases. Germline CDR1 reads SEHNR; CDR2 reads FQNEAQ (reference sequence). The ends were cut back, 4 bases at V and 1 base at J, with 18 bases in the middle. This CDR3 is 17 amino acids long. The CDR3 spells CASSSLLRGPRTDTQYF. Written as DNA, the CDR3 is TGTGCCAGCAGCTCCCTTCTCAGGGGTCCCCGCACAGATACGCAGTATTTT. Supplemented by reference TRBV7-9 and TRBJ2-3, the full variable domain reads DTGVSQNPRHKITKRGQNVTFRCDPISEHNRLYWYRQTLGQGPEFLTYFQNEAQLEKSRLLSDRFSAERPKGSFSTLEIQRTEQGDSAMYLCASSSLLRGPRTDTQYFGPGTRLTVL.

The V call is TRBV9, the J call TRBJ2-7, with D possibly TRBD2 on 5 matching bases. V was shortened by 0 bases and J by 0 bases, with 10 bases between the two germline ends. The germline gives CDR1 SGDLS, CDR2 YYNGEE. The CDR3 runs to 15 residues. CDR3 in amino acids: CASSVAPGNSYEQYF. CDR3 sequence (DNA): TGTGCCAGCAGCGTAGCCCCGGGAAACTCCTACGAGCAGTACTTC.